This T cell receptor beta chain was captured by sequencing in a study of identical twins. Notes on the study in general: Invariant MAIT and iNKT cells could partly confound zero-insertion analyses. Beta out-of-frame sequences displayed a weaker excess of sharing between twins. Out-of-frame alpha sequences shared between twins exhibited an excess of low generation probability.

This clonotype turned up a few times. Its antigen is unidentified. With V trimmed by 5 bases and J by 5 bases, 9 bases remained unmatched. The CDR3 is 15 amino acids. From the 5' RACE reads, TCRdb called clonotypes with MiXCR, one entry per CDR3 protein. In the table there are some 240,000 distinct CDR3 sequences, around 8.8% of which are singletons. Another study also made use of these data, one on yellow fever vaccine responses in identical twins. That source notes: Twins reportedly had a vaccine T cell response that seemed partly convergent, partly personalized.

The clonotype comes from a woman between 18 and 30 years old in good health. The sample consisted of CD8+ T cells sorted from blood. The chain joins TRBV12-3 or TRBV12-4 to TRBJ2-5; 9 bases are a match to TRBD1. In DNA, the CDR3 is TGTGCCAGCAGTCTCCGGGACAGGGAAGTTGAGACCCAGTACTTC. Its translation is CASSLRDREVETQYF.